This entry is about one T cell receptor (beta chain). This CDR3 has 15 residues. CDR1 is SGHTA, CDR2 FQGNSA, per germline. This sample is drawn from a study of monozygotic twins with inflammatory bowel disease. Reprocessing the 5' RACE reads, TCRdb reports a single entry for every CDR3 protein and omits DNA. Its listing shows roughly 300,000 distinct CDR3 sequences. The sequenced sample consisted of blood. The chain carries TRBV7-2 and TRBJ2-5; TCRdb outputs TRBD2, but without DNA this stays unchecked. The source is a human donor with ulcerative colitis or Crohn's disease, or a healthy co-twin of an affected twin (not recorded which). The CDR3 here is CASSLRTSRSKTQYF.